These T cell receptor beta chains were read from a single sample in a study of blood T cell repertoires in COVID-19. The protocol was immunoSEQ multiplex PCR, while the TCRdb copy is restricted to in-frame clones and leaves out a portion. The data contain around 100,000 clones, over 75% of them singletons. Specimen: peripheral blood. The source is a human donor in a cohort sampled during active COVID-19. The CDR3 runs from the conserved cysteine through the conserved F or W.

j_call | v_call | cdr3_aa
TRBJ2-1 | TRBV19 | CASSPVNNEQFF
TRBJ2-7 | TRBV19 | CASNDAGGGDEQYF
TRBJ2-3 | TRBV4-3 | CASSQGSGLAYGTQYF
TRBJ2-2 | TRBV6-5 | CASSYSGLAGTGELFF
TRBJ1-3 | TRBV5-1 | CASSTGVGSGNTIYF
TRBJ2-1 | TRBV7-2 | CASSPSREGEQFF
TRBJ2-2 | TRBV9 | CASSGGQIYNGELFF
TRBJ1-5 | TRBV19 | CASRRTGVYSNQPQHF
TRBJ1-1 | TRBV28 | CASSLVGRWTEAFF
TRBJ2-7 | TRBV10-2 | CASFDSISYEQYF